This T cell receptor beta chain comes out of a study of radiation and T cells in renal cell carcinoma. Clones were sequenced by immunoSEQ multiplex PCR, and TCRdb holds only the in-frame ones, with some missing. The table includes 120,000 to 150,000 clones, 75% to 90% detected once. The time point: blood 4 weeks post-SBRT, at nephrectomy. As for treatment: 15 Gy SBRT to primary tumor, nephrectomy 4 weeks later. Nephrectomy followed 15 Gy stereotactic body radiation by 4 weeks. This renal cell carcinoma was of the clear cell type. Germline-derived CDR1 and CDR2 are SGHVS and FNYEAQ. This CDR3 contains 14 residues. Trimming took 4 bases from V and 1 from J, leaving 10 bases between them.

J is TRBJ2-5 and V is TRBV7-6; D is unclear. Source: blood, taken from a patient whose treatment included radiotherapy and nephrectomy. The clonotype was recovered from a woman between 50 and 59 years old with renal cell carcinoma. The CDR3 region is CASSSSHFQETQYF. CDR3 nucleotide sequence: TGTGCCAGCAGCTCCTCGCACTTCCAAGAGACCCAGTACTTC.